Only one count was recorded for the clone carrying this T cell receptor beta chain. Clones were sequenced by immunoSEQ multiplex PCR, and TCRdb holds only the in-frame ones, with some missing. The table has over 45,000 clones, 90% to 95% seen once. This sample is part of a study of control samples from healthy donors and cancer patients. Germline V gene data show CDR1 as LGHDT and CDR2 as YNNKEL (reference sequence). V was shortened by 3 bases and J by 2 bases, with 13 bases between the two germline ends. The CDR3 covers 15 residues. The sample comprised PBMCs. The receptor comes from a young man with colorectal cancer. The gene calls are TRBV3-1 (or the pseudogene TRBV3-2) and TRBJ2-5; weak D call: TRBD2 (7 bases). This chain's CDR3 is CASSQGRGPQETQYF. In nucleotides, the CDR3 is TGTGCCAGCAGCCAGGGGCGGGGGCCTCAAGAGACCCAGTACTTC.